The 10 T cell receptor beta chains in this list originate from one sample, sequenced in a study of blood T cell repertoires in COVID-19. TCRdb's copy holds only in-frame clones and misses some; the assay was immunoSEQ multiplex PCR. The sample includes 310,000 or so clones, 87% seen only once; the top ten take 1%. Sequencing was done on a sample of peripheral blood. Every receptor here comes from a man aged 45-65 years with active or convalescent COVID-19.

The chain carries TRBV9 and TRBJ1-4, with D perhaps TRBD1 (5 bases). Trimming shortened V by 3 bases and J by 7 bases, and 19 bases separated the two germline ends. The CDR3 covers 16 residues. In germline, CDR1 is SGDLS, CDR2 YYNGEE. The CDR3 nucleotides are TGTGCCAGCAGCGCGCATTCCGGGTCCGGGGGTGAAAAACTGTTTTTT. Amino acid sequence: CASSAHSGSGGEKLFF.

The chain has TRBV6-5 and TRBJ2-7; weak D call: TRBD2 (6 bases). Germline CDR1 reads MNHEY; CDR2 reads SVGAGI. Trimming cost V 7 bases and J 3 bases, with 19 bases left between them. The CDR3 loop spans 15 amino acids. The CDR3 DNA reads TGTGCCAGCAAGGGAGGAGCGCTATCATTCTACGAGCAGTACTTC. Its protein is CASKGGALSFYEQYF.

A remark on this clone: The sample contains more than one DNA sequence encoding this CDR3. V and J are TRBV5-1 and TRBJ1-1; D ambiguous. The CDR3 has 14 amino acids. V gave up 0 bases and J gave up 2 bases, with 8 bases separating them. Germline V gives CDR1 SGHRS, CDR2 YFSETQ. The DNA of the CDR3 is TGCGCCAGCAGCTTGGGTCCGGGAAACACTGAAGCTTTCTTT. Its translation is CASSLGPGNTEAFF.

This sequence joins TRBV6-2 or TRBV6-3 and TRBJ2-3; TRBD1 aligns across 8 bases. Looked up from germline, CDR1 is MNHEY and CDR2 is SVGEGT. V was clipped by 5 bases and J by 5 bases; unmatched bases: 6. CDR3 length: 14 amino acids. CDR3: CASSPQQGEDTQYF. Here the CDR3 DNA reads TGTGCCAGCAGTCCCCAACAGGGGGAAGATACGCAGTATTTT.

The genes are TRBV7-8 and TRBJ1-5; D perhaps matches TRBD1 (6 bases). Germline V lookup: CDR1 SGHVS, CDR2 FQNEAQ. This CDR3 spans 13 amino acids. V lost 4 bases, J lost 11 bases, and 15 bases lay in between. CDR3 protein: CASSSLFGQTQHF. The CDR3 DNA reads as TGTGCCAGCAGCTCCCTATTTGGACAGACCCAGCATTTT.

The chain has TRBV19 and TRBJ1-5, with D possibly being TRBD1 (5 bases). The ends were cut back, 11 bases at V and 5 bases at J, with 10 bases in the middle. This CDR3 has 11 residues. Germline V gene sequence: CDR1 LNHDA, CDR2 SQIVND (reference sequence). As DNA, the CDR3 is TGTGCCTCTGGCAGGGATCAGCCCCAGCATTTT. It is translated as CASGRDQPQHF.

The chain combines TRBV7-3 with TRBJ2-2, with 14 bases fitting TRBD2. The length of the CDR3 is 20 residues. Trimming at V came to 2 bases and at J to 2 bases, leaving 10 bases not matched to a gene. Germline V gene data show CDR1 as SGHTA and CDR2 as FQGTGA. CDR3 coding DNA: TGTGCCAGCAGCTTAGTCGGTCGGACTAGCGGGGGGCTTAACACCGGGGAGCTGTTTTTT. Translating it yields CASSLVGRTSGGLNTGELFF.

The CDR3 region has the DNA TGTGCCAGCAGCCAAGTGGGGGGGGGCCAGGGCAATGAGCAGTTCTTC. Translated, it gives CASSQVGGGQGNEQFF. The rearrangement joins TRBV14 to TRBJ2-1; weak D call: TRBD2 (7 bases). Between the trimmed V and J ends, which lost 1 base and 6 bases, there was a span of 16 bases. Germline assignment: CDR1 SGHDN and CDR2 FVKESK. This CDR3 is built from 16 residues.

The sample holds a few counts of this clone. The J gene is TRBJ2-3, the V gene TRBV5-6; TRBD2 might be the D (5 bases). The CDR3 runs 15 residues. Germline V CDR1 and CDR2: SGHDT, YYEEEE. V lost 4 bases to trimming and J lost 4 bases, with 16 bases between them. The CDR3 region is CASSVDSSRADTQYF. The CDR3 nucleotides read TGTGCCAGCAGCGTGGACTCAAGCCGAGCAGATACGCAGTATTTT.

This chain connects TRBV30 to TRBJ1-4; TRBD1 might be the D (6 bases). The CDR3 has 15 residues. Trimming cost V 1 base and J 5 bases, with 14 bases left between them. Germline V CDR1 and CDR2: GTSNPN, SVGIG (reference sequence). The CDR3 DNA reads as TGTGCCTGGAGTGCGCAGGGGACCCTCAATGAAAAACTGTTTTTT. Protein sequence: CAWSAQGTLNEKLFF.